The 19 T cell receptor beta chains given below trace back to one sample, sequenced in a study of blood T cell repertoires in COVID-19. Repertoires were generated with immunoSEQ multiplex PCR, while TCRdb's copy carries only in-frame clones and drops some. This sample has 120,000 to 150,000 clones, with around 85% found just once. The sequenced sample was peripheral blood. These TCRs come from a woman between 55 and 75 years old with COVID-19, enrolled during active disease.

The V call is TRBV6-5, the J call TRBJ2-2; perhaps TRBD1 as D (6 bases). Germline loops: CDR1 MNHEY, CDR2 SVGAGI. There are 14 residues in the CDR3. V dropped 2 bases and J dropped 6 bases, with 10 bases sitting between them. CDR3: CASSYPGVAGELFF. For the CDR3, the DNA is TGTGCCAGCAGTTACCCAGGGGTTGCCGGGGAGCTGTTTTTT.

The chain uses TRBV11-2 and TRBJ2-7, with a weak D call TRBD2 (6 bases). CDR1 is SGHAT, CDR2 FQNNGV, per germline. The CDR3 loop spans 16 amino acids. Trimming took off 4 bases at V and 2 bases at J, with 18 bases between the two ends. The CDR3 coding sequence is TGTGCCAGCAGCTCACATACGGAGGGTTCACCCTACGAGCAGTACTTC. Protein sequence: CASSSHTEGSPYEQYF.

The V and J genes are TRBV15 and TRBJ1-2; D not certain. The germline V and J ends were trimmed by 1 base and 1 base, with 16 bases remaining between them. The CDR3 loop spans 17 amino acids. Germline-derived CDR1 and CDR2 are LNHNV and YYDKDF (reference sequence). CDR3 coding DNA: TGTGCCACCAGCAGAGTATCCTTGGTTGACAATAACTATGGCTACACCTTC. This sequence encodes CATSRVSLVDNNYGYTF.

The CDR3 sequence is CASSLSGTSGEQYF. In nucleotides, the CDR3 is TGTGCCAGCAGTTTATCGGGCACGTCTGGGGAGCAGTACTTC. The V and J genes are TRBV27 and TRBJ2-7; no reliable D call. Per germline, CDR1 MNHEY and CDR2 SMNVEV (reference sequence). The CDR3 has 14 residues. Trimming removed 0 bases from V and 7 bases from J, with 13 bases in between.

The chain is built from TRBV4-3 and TRBJ2-5; TRBD2 aligns across 10 bases. The germline V gene encodes CDR1 LGHNA and CDR2 YSLEER. Unmatched junction bases numbered 11, after V lost 3 bases and J lost 4 bases. The length of the CDR3 is 17 residues. CDR3 protein: CASSQISLAGVGETQYF. As DNA, the CDR3 is TGCGCCAGCAGCCAGATCTCGCTAGCGGGGGTAGGAGAGACCCAGTACTTC.

This chain links TRBV3-1 (or the pseudogene TRBV3-2) with TRBJ1-1; TRBD1 aligns across 7 bases. Trimming at V came to 4 bases and at J to 0 bases, leaving 2 bases not matched to a gene. Germline CDR1 and CDR2: LGHDT and YNNKEL (reference sequence). The CDR3 sequence is 14 residues long. This CDR3 reads CASSRGQLNTEAFF. For the CDR3, the DNA is TGTGCCAGCAGCCGGGGACAGTTGAACACTGAAGCTTTCTTT.

The chain employs TRBV7-2 and TRBJ2-7; D might be TRBD1 (5 bases). The germline V and J ends were trimmed by 8 bases and 4 bases, with 9 bases remaining between them. Germline V gives CDR1 SGHTA, CDR2 FQGNSA. The CDR3 length is 11 residues. CDR3 bases: TGTGCCAGCTTCCAGGGATACGAGCAGTACTTC. Its translation is CASFQGYEQYF.

The chain uses TRBV13 and TRBJ2-3; 13 bases are shared with TRBD2. J lost 2 bases, V lost 4 bases, and 12 bases had no gene match. The germline V gene encodes CDR1 PRHDT and CDR2 FYEKMQ (reference sequence). The CDR3 extends over 19 amino acids. The CDR3 spells CASSSPPGLAGTTTDTQYF. For the CDR3, the DNA is TGTGCCAGCAGCTCACCTCCGGGACTAGCGGGGACAACCACAGATACGCAGTATTTT.

This clone has a handful of counts. The rearrangement joins TRBV5-4 to TRBJ1-1, with D possibly matching TRBD1 (6 bases). V was cut by 1 base and J by 2 bases, with 12 bases left in between. Germline lookup yields CDR1 SGHNT and CDR2 YYREEE (reference sequence). CDR3 length: 15 amino acids. In DNA form, the CDR3 reads TGTGCCAGCAGCTTGACGGGGGGCTATAACACTGAAGCTTTCTTT. Amino acid sequence: CASSLTGGYNTEAFF.

The rearrangement links TRBV19 to TRBJ2-1, with 13 bases aligning to TRBD2. V dropped 6 bases and J dropped 9; count of bases not matched to a gene: 8. The CDR3 has 15 amino acids. Looked up from germline, CDR1 is LNHDA and CDR2 is SQIVND (reference sequence). CDR3 protein: CASSTGTSGAAEQFF. The CDR3 DNA reads TGTGCCAGTAGCACCGGGACTAGCGGGGCGGCTGAGCAGTTCTTC.

The chain combines TRBV5-1 with TRBJ2-2, with TRBD1 identical over 7 bases. In germline, CDR1 is SGHRS, CDR2 YFSETQ. The CDR3 totals 14 residues. Trimming at V came to 4 bases and at J to 7 bases, leaving 7 bases not matched to a gene. The CDR3 sequence is CASSRDRVSGELFF. The CDR3 nucleotides are TGCGCCAGCAGCAGAGACAGGGTCAGCGGGGAGCTGTTTTTT.

The chain joins TRBV29-1 to TRBJ1-2, with 11 positions matching TRBD1. The CDR3 extends over 14 amino acids. Germline assignment: CDR1 SQVTM and CDR2 ANQGSEA. Trimming cost V 3 bases and J 5 bases; bases outside gene matches: 5. CDR3 DNA sequence: TGCAGCGTTGACGGACAGGGGGCCTCGTATGGCTACACCTTC. Translating it yields CSVDGQGASYGYTF.

The chain's CDR3 is CASSYSRLGSYNEQFF. The CDR3, as DNA: TGTGCCAGCAGTTACTCGAGACTCGGCTCCTACAATGAGCAGTTCTTC. The chain recombines TRBV6-5 with TRBJ2-1; D is unclear. The CDR3 contains 16 residues. CDR1 and CDR2 from the germline V gene are MNHEY and SVGAGI. The V gene lost 0 bases and the J gene lost 0 bases, with 9 bases spanning the gap.

This chain connects TRBV18 to TRBJ1-2; D ambiguous. CDR3 length: 11 amino acids. Deletions cut 2 bases from V and 6 bases from J, with 4 bases between. The germline CDR1 and CDR2 sequences are KGHSH and LQKENI. The CDR3 bases are TGTGCCAGCTCACCAGGAGATGGCTACACCTTC. Translation: CASSPGDGYTF.

This clone was recorded only once. The chain uses TRBV28 and TRBJ1-5, with 8 bases matching TRBD1. The CDR3 extends over 15 amino acids. V was clipped by 4 bases and J by 2 bases; unmatched bases: 4. CDR1 is MDHEN and CDR2 is SYDVKM in the germline V gene. For the CDR3, the DNA is TGTGCCAGCAGTTCTCCGGGACAGGGCAATCAGCCCCAGCATTTT. Its protein is CASSSPGQGNQPQHF.

This chain connects TRBV10-3 to TRBJ2-3, with 7 bases fitting TRBD2. The V and J ends lost 8 bases and 1 base, in that order; junction bases with no gene match: 3. Germline loops: CDR1 ENHRY, CDR2 SYGVKD. This CDR3 is 13 amino acids long. The CDR3 DNA sequence: TGTGCCATCGGCGCGGGGGGCACAGATACGCAGTATTTT. This encodes CAIGAGGTDTQYF.

This clone was seen a handful of times. V gene TRBV7-3 combines with J gene TRBJ1-1; tentatively, D is TRBD1 (5 bases). Germline CDR1 SGHTA, CDR2 FQGTGA. Trimming stripped 4 bases from V and 7 bases from J, with 10 bases between. The CDR3 is 12 residues long. CDR3 protein: CASSSGGDEAFF. The DNA for the CDR3 is TGTGCCAGCAGCTCGGGGGGAGATGAAGCTTTCTTT.

The chain is built from TRBV2 and TRBJ2-2; D is unresolved. The CDR3 contains 16 residues. Trimming left V 5 bases short and J 1 base short, with 14 bases between. The germline CDR1 and CDR2 sequences are SNHLY and FYNNEI. CDR3 nucleotides: TGTGCCAGCAGTCTGACGGGTCCGCAGAACACCGGGGAGCTGTTTTTT. It encodes CASSLTGPQNTGELFF.

V usage is TRBV3-1 (or the pseudogene TRBV3-2) and J usage is TRBJ2-1; 8 nucleotides match TRBD2. CDR1 and CDR2 (germline): LGHDT, YNNKEL (reference sequence). The CDR3 spans 19 residues. With V trimmed by 3 bases and J by 0 bases, 13 bases remained unmatched. The CDR3 region has the DNA TGTGCCAGCAGCCACCGTTGGGGCGGGGGGTCGGGCTCCTACAATGAGCAGTTCTTC. Its translation: CASSHRWGGGSGSYNEQFF.